This entry concerns a single T cell receptor (beta chain). Only in-frame clones appear in the TCRdb table, and some are missing; sequencing was by immunoSEQ multiplex PCR. The sample has 130,000 to 150,000 clones, around 94% seen once. The source of the sample is a study of control samples from healthy donors and cancer patients. Germline lookup yields CDR1 MDHEN and CDR2 SYDVKM. This CDR3 comprises 15 residues. The V and J ends lost 4 bases and 0 bases respectively, with 10 bases between them. This chain links TRBV28 with TRBJ1-3; no definite D call. This sequence originates from a man between 60 and 75 years old with colorectal cancer. What was sequenced was PBMCs. DNA for the CDR3: TGTGCCAGCAGTTCCCCCCGCCGCTCTGGAAACACCATATATTTT. It encodes CASSSPRRSGNTIYF.